A selection of T cell receptor beta chains follows, all from one sample in a study of blood T cell repertoires in COVID-19. Method: immunoSEQ multiplex PCR; TCRdb's copy keeps in-frame clones and lacks some. The top ten hold 3.5% to 5.5% of the sample, which has approximately 270,000 clones, roughly 85% seen once. The sample consisted of PBMCs or T cells enriched from blood (not recorded which). All receptors come from a woman aged 25-40 years who had recovered from COVID-19. The CDR3 runs from the conserved cysteine through the conserved F or W. The D gene is left open where the match is weak. Not every row has a clone size; where given, it reads once, few, many or a size class.

v_gene	j_gene	d_gene	abundance	CDR3aa	CDR3nt
TRBV10-3	TRBJ2-7	TRBD2	-	CAISQSGMGYEQYF	TGTGCCATCAGTCAAAGCGGGATGGGATACGAGCAGTACTTC
TRBV11-2	TRBJ2-7	-	-	CASSLAGLPIPYF	TGTGCCAGCAGCTTAGCAGGGCTCCCAATACCGTACTTC
TRBV30	TRBJ2-7	TRBD1	-	CAFLGQGWDEQYF	TGTGCCTTCTTAGGACAGGGGTGGGACGAGCAGTACTTC
TRBV27	TRBJ1-2	-	-	CASSLQGNYGYTF	TGTGCCAGCAGTTTGCAGGGTAACTATGGCTACACCTTC
TRBV18	TRBJ2-5	-	-	CASSLYREETQYF	TGTGCCAGCTCACTATACAGGGAAGAGACCCAGTACTTC
TRBV5-1	TRBJ1-1	TRBD1	-	CASSLAQGRNTEAFF	TGCGCCAGCAGCTTGGCACAGGGGAGGAACACTGAAGCTTTCTTT
TRBV25-1	TRBJ2-1	TRBD2	-	CASSGGSLNEQFF	TGTGCCAGCAGTGGCGGGAGCTTGAATGAGCAGTTCTTC
TRBV5-1	TRBJ1-6	-	-	CASSLDTNSPLHF	TGCGCCAGCAGTCTCGACACCAATTCACCCCTCCACTTT
TRBV29-1	TRBJ1-2	-	-	CSVEGGRFYGYTF	TGCAGCGTTGAAGGCGGCAGATTCTATGGCTACACCTTC
TRBV11-2	TRBJ1-6	-	-	CASSYDSYNSPLHF	TGTGCCAGCAGCTATGACAGCTATAATTCACCCCTCCACTTT
TRBV9	TRBJ2-2	TRBD2	-	CASSGAGVAGELFF	TGTGCCAGCAGCGGGGCGGGAGTGGCCGGGGAGCTGTTTTTT
TRBV10-3	TRBJ2-7	-	once	CAIGVDQGVEQYF	TGTGCCATCGGGGTGGACCAGGGCGTCGAGCAGTACTTC
TRBV27	TRBJ1-2	-	-	CASSDHQGNYGYTF	TGTGCCAGCAGTGATCATCAGGGAAACTATGGCTACACCTTC
TRBV28	TRBJ1-2	TRBD1	once	CASSYLGTADTGYTF	TGTGCCAGCAGTTATCTCGGGACAGCTGATACTGGCTACACCTTC
TRBV4-1	TRBJ2-1	-	-	CASSRRQRWGYNEQFF	TGCGCCAGCAGCCGCCGGCAGCGGTGGGGCTACAATGAGCAGTTCTTC
TRBV5-4	TRBJ1-2	TRBD1	-	CASSYDWTGENGYTF	TGTGCCAGCAGCTACGATTGGACAGGGGAGAATGGCTACACCTTC
TRBV28	TRBJ1-4	-	-	CASSVWAKTDSPNEKLFF	TGTGCCAGCAGTGTATGGGCTAAAACGGACAGCCCTAATGAAAAACTGTTTTTT
TRBV18	TRBJ1-4	-	-	CASRAWEEEKLFF	TGTGCCAGCCGGGCTTGGGAGGAAGAAAAACTGTTTTTT
TRBV27	TRBJ2-1	TRBD2	-	CASSSLQRGSSYNEQFF	TGTGCCAGCAGCTCCTTACAGCGGGGAAGCTCCTACAATGAGCAGTTCTTC
TRBV24-1	TRBJ1-2	TRBD1	-	CATSGATGPYGYTF	TGTGCCACCAGCGGAGCGACAGGGCCCTATGGCTACACCTTC
TRBV11-1	TRBJ1-2	-	-	CASSLARGPGYGYTF	TGTGCCAGCAGCTTAGCGCGGGGGCCGGGATATGGCTACACCTTC
TRBV27	TRBJ2-5	-	-	CASSLVYGGQETQYF	TGTGCCAGCAGCCTCGTGTACGGGGGCCAAGAGACCCAGTACTTC
TRBV5-1	TRBJ2-1	TRBD2	once	CASSLALAGVPYNEQFF	TGCGCCAGCAGCTTGGCACTAGCGGGAGTCCCATACAATGAGCAGTTCTTC
TRBV6-4	TRBJ1-5	TRBD1	-	CASSDRRGRGSNQPQHF	TGTGCCAGCAGTGACAGGAGGGGGCGAGGAAGCAATCAGCCCCAGCATTTT
TRBV5-4	TRBJ2-7	TRBD2	-	CASSFGPAGGDEQYF	TGTGCCAGCAGCTTTGGTCCAGCGGGGGGGGACGAGCAGTACTTC
TRBV6-4	TRBJ2-3	-	many	CASSDEVGTDTQYF	TGTGCCAGCAGTGACGAGGTGGGCACAGATACGCAGTATTTT
TRBV25-1	TRBJ1-1	-	-	CASRPAGRVALNTEAFF	TGTGCCAGCAGACCTGCTGGGAGGGTGGCCTTGAACACTGAAGCTTTCTTT
TRBV28	TRBJ1-1	TRBD1	-	CASSSPQGAGRTEAFF	TGTGCCAGCAGTTCCCCCCAGGGGGCAGGGAGGACTGAAGCTTTCTTT
TRBV9	TRBJ1-2	-	-	CASSAGGGMASYGYTF	TGTGCCAGCAGCGCGGGCGGAGGCATGGCTTCATATGGCTACACCTTC
TRBV19	TRBJ1-2	-	-	CASSIDWAAYGYTF	TGTGCCAGTAGTATAGATTGGGCCGCCTATGGCTACACCTTC
TRBV5-5	TRBJ1-5	-	-	CASSLAGISNQPQHF	TGTGCCAGCAGCCTCGCAGGGATTAGCAATCAGCCCCAGCATTTT
TRBV6-5	TRBJ2-3	-	-	CASSSSTDTQYF	-
TRBV10-3	TRBJ1-5	-	once	CAIRSTLEGNQPQHF	TGTGCCATCAGATCCACTTTGGAGGGCAATCAGCCCCAGCATTTT
TRBV11-2	TRBJ2-3	-	-	CASSLRADTQYF	TGTGCCAGCAGCCTGAGGGCAGATACGCAGTATTTT